A selection of T cell receptor beta chains follows, all from one sample in a study of OX40 agonist ivuxolimab in advanced cancers. The protocol was immunoSEQ multiplex PCR, while the TCRdb copy is restricted to in-frame clones and leaves out a portion. The repertoire holds 70,000 to 75,000 clones, with about 88% as singletons. The sequences come from CD4+ or CD8+ T cells sorted from blood, collected in a trial of the OX40 agonist ivuxolimab. Source of these receptors: an adult with an advanced solid tumor such as melanoma, head and neck, liver or kidney cancer. CDR3s include the opening cysteine and the closing phenylalanine or tryptophan. The D gene is left open where the match is weak. Clone sizes are given selectively: once, few, many, or a class where the clone is expanded.

- | TRBJ1-2 | TRBV29-1 | - | TGCAGCGTTTTCGAGAGTTCAGGATTAAGCACCTTC | CSVFESSGLSTF
- | TRBJ2-2 | TRBV28 | - | TGTGCCAGCAGTTTGTACACCGGGGAGCTGTTTTTT | CASSLYTGELFF
TRBD2 | TRBJ2-7 | TRBV4-1 | - | TGCGCCAGCAGCCAAACCCTAGCGGCAATAAACGAGCAGTACTTC | CASSQTLAAINEQYF
TRBD2 | TRBJ2-1 | TRBV28 | - | TGTGCCAGCAGCCCAAGCGGGAGGGTTCCCAATGAGCAGTTCTTC | CASSPSGRVPNEQFF
- | TRBJ1-4 | TRBV5-1 | - | TGCGCCAGCAGCCAGAGTAATGAAAAACTGTTTTTT | CASSQSNEKLFF
- | TRBJ2-1 | TRBV6-1 | - | TGTGCCAGCAAGTATTGGGAGGACTCCTACAATGAGCAGTTCTTC | CASKYWEDSYNEQFF
- | TRBJ2-2 | TRBV7-3 | - | TGTGCCAGCACCCCTAACCAGAACACCGGGGAGCTGTTTTTT | CASTPNQNTGELFF
- | TRBJ2-1 | TRBV25-1 | - | TGTGCCAGCGCCGGGACTTACAATGAGCAGTTCTTC | CASAGTYNEQFF
- | TRBJ1-1 | TRBV7-2 | - | TGTGCCAGCAGCTTAGGGGTTATGAACACTGAAGCTTTCTTT | CASSLGVMNTEAFF
- | TRBJ2-7 | TRBV30 | - | TGTGCCTGGAGTCACCAGGGGGCAGCGGGAGCGAACGAGCAGTACTTC | CAWSHQGAAGANEQYF
- | TRBJ2-5 | TRBV21-1 | - | TGTGCCAGCAGCAGCCGAAAGGCTAGCGGATTCCAAGGGACCCAGTACTTC | CASSSRKASGFQGTQYF
TRBD2 | TRBJ2-3 | TRBV19 | - | TGTGCCAGCGGGAGGGCCTATACCGACACAGATACGCAGTATTTT | CASGRAYTDTDTQYF
- | TRBJ2-7 | TRBV11-3 | - | TGTGCCAGCAGCCATCTAGCGTCTCCACAGTACTTC | CASSHLASPQYF
TRBD1 | TRBJ1-3 | TRBV28 | few | TGTGCCAGCAGTCTGTACAGGGGTGGAAACACCATATATTTT | CASSLYRGGNTIYF
- | TRBJ2-7 | TRBV2 | once | TGTGCCAGCAGTGCAAGGCGGCAGCCCTACGAGCAGTACTTC | CASSARRQPYEQYF
TRBD2 | TRBJ2-2 | TRBV6-6 | once | TGTGCCAGCAGTTACGAGGGTAGCGGGGGACCCGGGGAGCTGTTTTTT | CASSYEGSGGPGELFF
TRBD2 | TRBJ2-7 | TRBV7-9 | - | TGTGCCAGCAGGATAGACTCGACTAGCGGGAGCAACGAGCAGTACTTC | CASRIDSTSGSNEQYF
- | TRBJ2-4 | TRBV28 | - | TGTGCCAGCAGTCCGCTGGGACCCAAAAACATTCAGTACTTC | CASSPLGPKNIQYF
TRBD1 | TRBJ2-7 | TRBV7-9 | few | TGTGCCAGCAGCGAGACAGGGTACTACGAGCAGTACTTC | CASSETGYYEQYF
- | TRBJ2-7 | TRBV2 | - | TGTGCCAGCAGTGAAGCCCCGAGAGGGACGAGGGAGCAGTACTTC | CASSEAPRGTREQYF
- | TRBJ1-3 | TRBV6-5 | - | TGTGCCAGCAGGCGTGGGGACACTCGAAACACCATATATTTT | CASRRGDTRNTIYF
- | TRBJ2-5 | TRBV7-2 | - | TGTGCCAGCAGCTTAGACGGAGGGGGGAAAGAGACCCAGTACTTC | CASSLDGGGKETQYF
- | TRBJ1-4 | TRBV18 | - | TGTGCCAGCTCACCTGGGAGAAATGAAAAACTGTTTTTT | CASSPGRNEKLFF
- | TRBJ2-1 | TRBV6-5 | few | TGTGCCAGCAGTCGCCAACCAAATGAGCAGTTCTTC | CASSRQPNEQFF
- | TRBJ2-3 | TRBV9 | - | TGTGCCAGCAGCGTATTGGTGGGCTTAACAGATACGCAGTATTTT | CASSVLVGLTDTQYF
TRBD1 | TRBJ2-6 | TRBV19 | - | TGTGCCAGTAGTATGACAGGGTCTGGGGCCAACGTCCTGACTTTC | CASSMTGSGANVLTF
- | TRBJ1-5 | TRBV19 | few | TGTGCCAGTACCCAGACGGCAGGGCCCTTATCAGCCCAGCATTTT | CASTQTAGPLSAQHF
- | TRBJ2-2 | TRBV9 | few | TGTGCCAGCAGCCTCCAATCTAGCGTTCACACCGGGGAGCTGTTTTTT | CASSLQSSVHTGELFF
- | TRBJ1-3 | TRBV5-6 | - | TGTGCCAGCAGCTTGGTCCAGACCGCTGGAAACACCATATATTTT | CASSLVQTAGNTIYF
- | TRBJ1-2 | TRBV6-1 | - | TGTGCCAGCAGAGCCGGGACCGAGCCTAACTATGGCTACACCTTC | CASRAGTEPNYGYTF
TRBD1 | TRBJ1-1 | TRBV7-3 | - | TGTGCCAGCAGCTTAGGGACAGTGAACACTGAAGCTTTCTTT | CASSLGTVNTEAFF
TRBD1 | TRBJ1-1 | TRBV6-1 | once | TGTGCCAGCAGTGAATTACCGGGACAGGGGCCGGACACTGAAGCTTTCTTT | CASSELPGQGPDTEAFF
TRBD1 | TRBJ1-2 | TRBV5-6 | - | TGTGCCAGCAGCTTGATTCCCGGGACAGGGGGCACTCATGGCTACACCTTC | CASSLIPGTGGTHGYTF
- | TRBJ2-1 | TRBV19 | once | TGTGCCAGTAGCGGGAGCTCCTACAATGAGCAGTTCTTC | CASSGSSYNEQFF
- | TRBJ2-5 | TRBV28 | - | TGTGCCAGCAGAGTTATAATCCTACCGGGACGTAAAACGGAAGAGACCCAGTACTTC | CASRVIILPGRKTEETQYF
- | TRBJ2-3 | TRBV20-1 | - | TGCAGTGCTAGAGGCTGGGATACGCAGTATTTT | CSARGWDTQYF
TRBD1 | TRBJ1-2 | TRBV9 | - | TGTGCCAGCAGCCCCCATGAGACAGGGTCCTATGGCTACACCTTC | CASSPHETGSYGYTF
- | TRBJ1-2 | TRBV7-2 | - | TGTGCCAGCAGCCCCGCCCCTAACTATGGCTACACCTTC | CASSPAPNYGYTF
TRBD1 | TRBJ1-2 | TRBV5-1 | few | TGCGCCAGCAGCTGGGCCGGGACAGGGGGCGACGGCTACACCTTC | CASSWAGTGGDGYTF
- | TRBJ2-2 | TRBV2 | - | TGTGCCAGCAGTGGACAGGTCCTGAACACCGGGGAGCTGTTTTTT | CASSGQVLNTGELFF
- | TRBJ2-5 | TRBV4-3 | few | TGCGCCAGCAGCCCGACGGTATTCGAGACCCAGTACTTC | CASSPTVFETQYF
- | TRBJ2-5 | TRBV27 | - | TGTGCCAGCAGACCATACAGGGGGGGCAAAGAGACCCAGTACTTC | CASRPYRGGKETQYF